This T cell receptor (beta chain) was sequenced during a study of cytomegalovirus exposure and HLA in healthy donors. Germline assignment: CDR1 MDHEN and CDR2 SYDVKM. This CDR3 spans 14 amino acids. Details on this clone: Its antigen is still unknown.

With 60 Vbeta and 13 Jbeta primers, the PCR was carried out. Measured with immunoSEQ multiplex PCR; TCRdb has only the in-frame clones, and not every one. The table shows roughly 170,000 clones, with around 82% occurring only once. Study-wide results and limits: TCR beta chains numbering under 200 were designated cytomegalovirus-associated.

Despite likely unrecorded immune exposures, the donors were nominally healthy at the time of sampling. The chain is built from TRBV28 and TRBJ2-5; 7 positions agree with TRBD2. TRBJ2-7 matches the DNA end more closely, so the J call is doubtful. This receptor was identified in a man aged 25-45 years in good health and CMV-seronegative. The source material was PBMCs. This CDR3 reads CASSFGAGAYEQYF. DNA for the CDR3: TGTGCCAGCAGTTTCGGGGCGGGAGCCTACGAGCAGTACTTC.